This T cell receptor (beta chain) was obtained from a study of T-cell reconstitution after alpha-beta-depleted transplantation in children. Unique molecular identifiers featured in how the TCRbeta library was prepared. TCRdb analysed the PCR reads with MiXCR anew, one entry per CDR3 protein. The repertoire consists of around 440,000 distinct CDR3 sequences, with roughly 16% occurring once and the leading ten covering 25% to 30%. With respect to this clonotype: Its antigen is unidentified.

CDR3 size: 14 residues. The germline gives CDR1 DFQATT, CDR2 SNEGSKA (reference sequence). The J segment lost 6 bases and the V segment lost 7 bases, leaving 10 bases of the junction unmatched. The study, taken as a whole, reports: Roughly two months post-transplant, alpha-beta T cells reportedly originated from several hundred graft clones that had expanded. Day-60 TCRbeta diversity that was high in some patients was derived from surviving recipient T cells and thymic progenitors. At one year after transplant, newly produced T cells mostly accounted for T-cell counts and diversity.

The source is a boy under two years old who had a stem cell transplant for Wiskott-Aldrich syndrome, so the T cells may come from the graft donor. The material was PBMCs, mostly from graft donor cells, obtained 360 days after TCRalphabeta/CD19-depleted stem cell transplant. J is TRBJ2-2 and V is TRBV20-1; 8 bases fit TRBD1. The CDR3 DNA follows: TGCAGTGTCTTGGACAGGGCTGGATCCGGGGAGCTGTTTTTT. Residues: CSVLDRAGSGELFF.